These T cell receptor beta chains were read from a single sample in a study of blood T cell repertoires in COVID-19. Profiled with immunoSEQ multiplex PCR; TCRdb holds only in-frame clones, not every one. The sample has around 74,000 clones, 70% to 90% seen once. Sequences were obtained from peripheral blood. These receptors were taken from a man aged 25-45 years with acute or convalescent COVID-19. Both conserved end residues are part of each CDR3. A D gene is named only where the DNA matches it firmly.

j_call,d_call,v_call,cdr3_length,cdr3_aa,cdr3_nt
TRBJ2-3,TRBD2,TRBV11-2,16,CASSLEAGGPGDTQYF,TGTGCCAGCAGCTTAGAAGCGGGAGGGCCGGGGGATACGCAGTATTTT
TRBJ2-7,TRBD2,TRBV7-6,16,CASSYLAGSSSYEQYF,TGTGCCAGCAGCTACCTAGCGGGGTCAAGCTCCTACGAGCAGTACTTC
TRBJ1-1,NA,TRBV4-1,15,CASSQEWELNTEAFF,TGCGCCAGCAGCCAAGAGTGGGAGCTAAACACTGAAGCTTTCTTT
TRBJ2-5,TRBD1,TRBV5-4,15,CASSLGTGGEKTQYF,TGTGCCAGCAGCTTGGGGACAGGGGGCGAAAAGACCCAGTACTTC
TRBJ1-1,NA,TRBV6-5,15,CASSQWGGGGTEAFF,TGTGCCAGCAGCCAATGGGGGGGCGGCGGCACTGAAGCTTTCTTT
TRBJ2-1,TRBD2,TRBV7-2,15,CASSLGGSFYNEQFF,TGTGCCAGCAGCTTAGGCGGGAGTTTCTACAATGAGCAGTTCTTC
TRBJ2-3,NA,TRBV3-1/TRBV3-2,18,CASSQDMVLASSTDTQYF,TGTGCCAGCAGCCAAGATATGGTCCTAGCGTCTAGCACAGATACGCAGTATTTT
TRBJ2-2,NA,TRBV7-6,14,CASSLAQGTGELFF,TGTGCCAGCAGCTTAGCACAGGGAACCGGGGAGCTGTTTTTT
TRBJ2-1,NA,TRBV5-1,12,CASSLELTEQFF,TGCGCCAGCAGCTTGGAGCTAACTGAGCAGTTCTTC
TRBJ2-3,TRBD1,TRBV6-5,14,CASRTGAHTDTQYF,TGTGCCAGCAGGACAGGGGCCCACACAGATACGCAGTATTTT
TRBJ1-1,NA,TRBV27,15,CASSNGGGLSTEAFF,TGTGCCAGCAGTAACGGAGGAGGACTCTCCACTGAAGCTTTCTTT
TRBJ2-1,NA,TRBV9,12,CASSGVVREQFF,TGTGCCAGCAGCGGAGTAGTTCGTGAGCAGTTCTTC
TRBJ2-5,NA,TRBV28,13,CASRTGSQETQYF,TGTGCCAGCAGAACCGGGTCTCAAGAGACCCAGTACTTC
TRBJ2-7,NA,TRBV7-9,13,CASSSGVRDEQYF,TGTGCCAGCAGTTCAGGCGTCAGGGACGAGCAGTACTTC
TRBJ1-1,NA,TRBV2,10,CASSVTEAFF,TGTGCCAGCAGTGTAACTGAAGCTTTCTTT
TRBJ2-1,TRBD2,TRBV7-2,17,CASSAYLGTSGHNEQFF,TGTGCCAGCAGCGCCTACCTAGGGACTAGCGGTCACAATGAGCAGTTCTTC
TRBJ1-1,NA,TRBV19,14,CASRTTGSLLEAFF,TGTGCCAGTAGAACCACAGGGAGTCTCCTTGAAGCTTTCTTT
TRBJ2-5,TRBD2,TRBV7-2,16,CASSPPGLVFGETQYF,TGTGCCAGCAGCCCCCCGGGACTAGTTTTCGGAGAGACCCAGTACTTC